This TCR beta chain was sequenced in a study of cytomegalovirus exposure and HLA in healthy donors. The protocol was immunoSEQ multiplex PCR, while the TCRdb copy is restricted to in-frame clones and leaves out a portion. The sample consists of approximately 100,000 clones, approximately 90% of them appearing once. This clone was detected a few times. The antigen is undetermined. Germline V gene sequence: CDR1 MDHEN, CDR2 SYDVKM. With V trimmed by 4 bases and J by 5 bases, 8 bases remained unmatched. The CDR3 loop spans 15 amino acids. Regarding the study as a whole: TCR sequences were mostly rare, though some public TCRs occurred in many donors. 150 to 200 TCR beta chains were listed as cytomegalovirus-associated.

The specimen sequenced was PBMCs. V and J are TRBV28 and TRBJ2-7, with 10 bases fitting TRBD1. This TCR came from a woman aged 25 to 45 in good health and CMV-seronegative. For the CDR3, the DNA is TGTGCCAGCAGTTCCCGGGACAGGGGCGTGCACGAGCAGTACTTC. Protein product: CASSSRDRGVHEQYF.